The clone carrying this TCR beta chain has only a few counts. Its antigen remains unidentified. The data stem from a study of post-analysis software for immune sequencing data. Study-wide background: Progressive-relapsing, secondary progressive and relapsing-remitting multiple sclerosis were among the disease courses included. Findings and caveats of the study: Five or six TRBV segments, TRBV5-6, TRBV5-1 and TRBV20-1 among them, were found more frequent in patients than controls.

Tagging with unique molecular identifiers was a feature of the TCR beta cDNA libraries. MiXCR was run by TCRdb on the PCR reads, yielding one entry per CDR3 protein. Altogether 160,000 or so distinct CDR3 sequences are present, around 34% being singletons, with the ten largest covering 25% to 35%. Between the trimmed V and J ends, which lost 2 bases and 9 bases, there was a span of 8 bases. This CDR3 has 12 residues. Germline CDR1 SEHNR, CDR2 FQNEAQ (reference sequence). The rearrangement uses TRBV7-9 and TRBJ2-1; D is uncertain. Sequenced material: blood, taken after autologous hematopoietic stem cell transplantation. This sequence was found in a girl under 18 with multiple sclerosis. The CDR3 DNA is TGTGCCAGCAGCTTATGGTTGGCTGAGCAGTTCTTC. This translates into CASSLWLAEQFF.